This entry lists 20 T cell receptor beta chains sequenced from one sample in a study of radiation and T cells in renal cell carcinoma. The method was immunoSEQ multiplex PCR; TCRdb's version includes in-frame clones alone and lacks a portion of them. Among more than 60,000 clones, roughly 80% were seen once, and the ten largest hold about 2.4%. Indicated time point: blood 4 weeks post-SBRT, at nephrectomy. Stated treatment: 15 Gy SBRT to primary tumor, nephrectomy 4 weeks later. The material sequenced was blood, taken from a patient whose treatment included radiotherapy and nephrectomy. Receptors originate from a woman aged 55-75 years with renal cell carcinoma.

The chain couples TRBV5-1 to TRBJ1-1; 7 nucleotides line up with TRBD1. This CDR3 has 14 residues. Germline CDR1 reads SGHRS; CDR2 reads YFSETQ. The trim removed 4 bases at V and 2 bases at J, leaving 5 bases unmatched. CDR3 region: CASSAGTDNTEAFF. CDR3 DNA sequence: TGCGCCAGCAGCGCAGGGACAGATAACACTGAAGCTTTCTTT.

The genes are TRBV9 and TRBJ2-5; D is uncertain. The germline CDR1 and CDR2 sequences are SGDLS and YYNGEE. CDR3 length: 14 amino acids. V was clipped by 0 bases and J by 2 bases, with 8 bases between them. The CDR3 nucleotides read TGTGCCAGCAGCGTAGGCCACGCGCAAGAGACCCAGTACTTC. It encodes CASSVGHAQETQYF.

V usage is TRBV19 and J usage is TRBJ2-3, with 9 positions matching TRBD1. The V segment lost 5 bases and the J segment 3 bases; nucleotides outside the gene matches: 9. CDR1 and CDR2 from the germline V gene are LNHDA and SQIVND (reference sequence). CDR3 length: 16 amino acids. The CDR3 DNA reads as TGTGCCAGTAGTTCACGGACAGGGGTTGTGACAGATACGCAGTATTTT. It yields the protein CASSSRTGVVTDTQYF.

CDR3 sequence reads: CASSYTRLSYEQYF. The CDR3 DNA is TGTGCCAGCAGTTACACTAGGCTTTCCTACGAGCAGTACTTC. The rearrangement joins TRBV6-5 to TRBJ2-7; possibly TRBD2 for D (5 bases). The CDR3 covers 14 residues. Trimming left V 2 bases short and J 1 base short, with 9 bases between. In germline, CDR1 is MNHEY, CDR2 SVGAGI.

This clone was seen only a few times. V and J are TRBV4-1 and TRBJ2-1; 8 bases agree with TRBD1. This CDR3 contains 17 residues. The germline CDR1 and CDR2 sequences are MGHRA and YSYEKL. J lost 4 bases, V lost 0 bases, and 8 bases had no gene match. The CDR3 region is CASSQDPGTGPYNEQFF. The CDR3 region has the DNA TGCGCCAGCAGCCAAGATCCCGGGACAGGACCTTACAATGAGCAGTTCTTC.

V and J are TRBV13 and TRBJ1-4, with D possibly being TRBD1 (5 bases). Germline V gene data show CDR1 as PRHDT and CDR2 as FYEKMQ (reference sequence). The length of the CDR3 is 14 residues. With 5 bases removed from V and 2 bases from J, the gap between germline ends came to 9 bases. This CDR3 reads CASSTGTTNEKLFF. Here the CDR3 DNA reads TGTGCCAGCAGCACCGGGACGACTAATGAAAAACTGTTTTTT.

This chain links TRBV18 with TRBJ2-5, with 8 bases lining up with TRBD2. Trimming cost V 8 bases and J 4 bases; bases outside gene matches: 6. The germline V gene has CDR1 KGHSH and CDR2 LQKENI. The CDR3 length is 13 residues. The CDR3 sequence is CASTDSGGETQYF. DNA for the CDR3: TGTGCCAGCACCGACAGCGGGGGAGAGACCCAGTACTTC.

The chain is built from TRBV28 and TRBJ1-2; D unresolved. V was trimmed by 2 bases and J by 8 bases, leaving 15 bases between them. The CDR3 has 14 residues. Germline CDR1 and CDR2: MDHEN and SYDVKM. The CDR3 coding sequence is TGTGCCAGCAGTTTAAACAGAGTAGGTTACGGCTACACCTTC. Amino acid sequence: CASSLNRVGYGYTF.

This chain uses TRBV5-1 with TRBJ2-7; D is undetermined. V lost 0 bases and J 3 bases, leaving 13 bases between the germline ends. Per the germline V gene, CDR1 is SGHRS and CDR2 is YFSETQ. The CDR3 contains 15 residues. The CDR3 nucleotides are TGCGCCAGCAGCTTGGAGCCGGACGCGTTCTACGAGCAGTACTTC. Its protein product is CASSLEPDAFYEQYF.

The gene calls are TRBV2 and TRBJ2-6, with D possibly being TRBD1 (5 bases). V lost 3 bases and J lost 3, with 9 bases in between. Germline V gives CDR1 SNHLY, CDR2 FYNNEI. CDR3 length equals 15 residues. CDR3 sequence reads: CASSDQGGGANVLTF. The CDR3 DNA is TGTGCCAGCAGTGACCAGGGTGGTGGGGCCAACGTCCTGACTTTC.

The V gene is TRBV15, the J gene TRBJ2-5; D remains ambiguous. The germline V gene has CDR1 LNHNV and CDR2 YYDKDF (reference sequence). The V end lost 0 bases, the J end lost 5 bases, and 13 bases lay between the germline ends. CDR3 length equals 15 residues. This chain's CDR3 is CATSRDPTEGETQYF. Written as DNA, the CDR3 is TGTGCCACCAGCAGAGACCCTACAGAAGGGGAGACCCAGTACTTC.

The rearrangement joins TRBV6-1 to TRBJ1-4; TRBD1 is a possible D gene (6 bases). The CDR3 spans 15 residues. CDR1 and CDR2 (germline): MNHNS, SASEGT. Deletions cut 2 bases from V and 3 bases from J, with 10 bases between. CDR3 sequence: CASSEWGGPNEKLFF. The CDR3 DNA sequence: TGTGCCAGCAGTGAATGGGGGGGCCCTAATGAAAAACTGTTTTTT.

The CDR3 reads CASSITSSEQYF. The CDR3 nucleotides are TGTGCCAGTAGTATAACTAGCTCCGAGCAGTACTTC. The chain uses TRBV19 and TRBJ2-7, with D possibly TRBD2 on 6 matching bases. The CDR3 is made up of 12 amino acids. Per the germline V gene, CDR1 is LNHDA and CDR2 is SQIVND (reference sequence). Deletions cut 2 bases from V and 6 bases from J, with 8 bases between.

The rearrangement uses TRBV11-2 and TRBJ2-7, with TRBD1 identical over 7 bases. Looked up from germline, CDR1 is SGHAT and CDR2 is FQNNGV. V shed 4 bases and J 0 bases; nucleotides not matched to a gene: 12. This CDR3 spans 17 amino acids. The CDR3 nucleotides are TGTGCCAGCAGCTCGGTACGAGTGACAGGGCACTCCTACGAGCAGTACTTC. Amino acids: CASSSVRVTGHSYEQYF. The full variable domain, completed using reference TRBV11-2 and TRBJ2-7, is EAGVAQSPRYKIIEKRQSVAFWCNPISGHATLYWYQQILGQGPKLLIQFQNNGVVDDSQLPKDRFSAERLKGVDSTLKIQPAKLEDSAVYLCASSSVRVTGHSYEQYFGPGTRLTVT.

The chain has TRBV2 and TRBJ2-5; maybe TRBD1 (6 bases). The better agreement between TRBJ2-7 and the DNA end casts doubt on the J call. CDR1 is SNHLY, CDR2 FYNNEI, per germline. The CDR3 spans 13 residues. CDR3 region: CASRRTVPYEQYF. CDR3 DNA sequence: TGTGCCAGCAGGAGGACAGTGCCCTACGAGCAGTACTTC.

The chain employs TRBV5-8 and TRBJ2-5, with TRBD2 matching 8 bases. V trimming: 10 bases; J trimming: 5 bases; junction bases outside the gene matches: 16. The germline gives CDR1 SGHTS, CDR2 YDEGEE. The CDR3 length is 15 residues. The CDR3 DNA reads TGTGCCGGGGCTTATCGCGGGGGGTCGCGGGAGACCCAGTACTTC. This translates into CAGAYRGGSRETQYF.

The V gene is TRBV28, the J gene TRBJ2-5, with 8 bases lining up with TRBD2. CDR3 length: 14 amino acids. V gave up 1 base and J gave up 5 bases; unmatched junction bases: 3. The germline CDR1 and CDR2 sequences are MDHEN and SYDVKM. CDR3 loop: CASSLLGLGETQYF. Here the CDR3 DNA reads TGTGCCAGCAGTTTATTGGGACTAGGGGAGACCCAGTACTTC.

This rearrangement joins TRBV6-1 to TRBJ1-5, with D unclear. The CDR3 spans 14 residues. Germline CDR1 MNHNS, CDR2 SASEGT. V dropped 2 bases and J dropped 3 bases, with 8 bases sitting between them. CDR3 sequence reads: CASSEQDLNQPQHF. Written as DNA, the CDR3 is TGTGCCAGCAGTGAACAGGACCTCAATCAGCCCCAGCATTTT.

The genes are TRBV6-1 and TRBJ2-5; D uncertain. CDR1 MNHNS and CDR2 SASEGT come from the germline V gene. The CDR3 sequence is 13 residues long. Between the trimmed V and J ends, which lost 8 bases and 5 bases, there was a span of 15 bases. The CDR3 sequence is CASHKAVRETQYF. CDR3 sequence (DNA): TGTGCCAGCCATAAGGCAGTTAGGGAGACCCAGTACTTC.

The chain employs TRBV5-5 and TRBJ2-7; TRBD1 is a possible D gene (6 bases). The V end lost 2 bases, the J end lost 0 bases, and 12 bases lay between the germline ends. The CDR3 is 15 amino acids. CDR1 is SGHKS and CDR2 is YYEKEE in the germline V gene (reference sequence). The CDR3 region is CASSFNRVPSYEQYF. For the CDR3, the DNA is TGTGCCAGCAGCTTCAACAGGGTTCCCTCCTACGAGCAGTACTTC. The entire variable domain, with the rest obtained from reference TRBV5-5 and TRBJ2-7, is as follows: DAGVTQSPTHLIKTRGQQVTLRCSPISGHKSVSWYQQVLGQGPQFIFQYYEKEERGRGNFPDRFSARQFPNYSSELNVNALLLGDSALYLCASSFNRVPSYEQYFGPGTRLTVT.